Each of the 8 T cell receptor beta chains below was sequenced from the same sample in a study of shared clonotypes between healthy human individuals. Measured with immunoSEQ multiplex PCR; TCRdb has only the in-frame clones, and not every one. The profile covers about 980,000 clones, with 76% appearing a single time and around 1.4% taken by the ten largest. Sequenced input: memory CD4+ T cells sorted from blood. Subset meaning: CD45RA-negative fraction. These receptors were obtained from a man between 18 and 29 years old in good health.

J is TRBJ1-3 and V is TRBV7-2, with TRBD1 as a possible D gene (5 bases). V was cut by 1 base and J by 1 base, with 14 bases left in between. The CDR3 extends over 17 amino acids. Germline assignment: CDR1 SGHTA and CDR2 FQGNSA. CDR3 region: CASSLVYQGSSGNTIYF. The CDR3 DNA reads TGTGCCAGCAGCTTAGTCTACCAGGGCTCGTCTGGAAACACCATATATTTT.

Comments on this clone: Other DNA sequences in the same sample also yield this CDR3. The chain carries TRBV9 and TRBJ2-3; D uncertain. CDR3 length: 14 amino acids. V lost 0 bases, J lost 2 bases, and 7 bases lay in between. Looked up from germline, CDR1 is SGDLS and CDR2 is YYNGEE. In DNA, the CDR3 is TGTGCCAGCAGCGTAGTGAGCTCCACAGATACGCAGTATTTT. It specifies CASSVVSSTDTQYF.

The chain combines TRBV2 with TRBJ1-2; 10 bases fit TRBD1. The CDR3 totals 16 residues. V lost 0 bases and J lost 5; bases outside the gene matches: 6. Germline assignment: CDR1 SNHLY and CDR2 FYNNEI. Written as DNA, the CDR3 is TGTGCCAGCAGTGAAGCGCTTGGGACAGGGGCATATGGCTACACCTTC. Translation gives CASSEALGTGAYGYTF.

The chain links TRBV18 to TRBJ2-3; D is uncertain. Germline V gives CDR1 KGHSH, CDR2 LQKENI. V lost 3 bases and J 2 bases, leaving 12 bases between the germline ends. This CDR3 has 15 residues. In nucleotides, the CDR3 is TGTGCCAGCTCACCCCAAAACAGTGACACAGATACGCAGTATTTT. Protein: CASSPQNSDTDTQYF.

This rearrangement joins TRBV7-2 to TRBJ2-7; 8 nucleotides agree with TRBD1. The germline V gene has CDR1 SGHTA and CDR2 FQGNSA. After removal of 4 bases from V and 2 bases from J, the junction contained 7 bases not matched to a gene. The CDR3 spans 15 residues. The CDR3: CASSYQTGVAYEQYF. For the CDR3, the DNA is TGTGCCAGCAGCTACCAGACAGGGGTAGCCTACGAGCAGTACTTC.

The rearrangement uses TRBV5-4 and TRBJ1-2; no firm D call. CDR3 length equals 13 residues. Deletions cut 5 bases from V and 6 bases from J, with 14 bases between. Germline CDR1 reads SGHNT; CDR2 reads YYREEE (reference sequence). The CDR3: CASSKTEYHGYTF. CDR3 DNA: TGTGCCAGCAGTAAGACCGAGTATCATGGCTACACCTTC.

The chain has TRBV30 and TRBJ1-1, with 8 bases fitting TRBD1. V was pared by 7 bases and J by 2 bases, with 18 bases of the junction left unmatched. Germline CDR1 and CDR2: GTSNPN and SVGIG (reference sequence). The CDR3 is made up of 17 amino acids. The CDR3 region is CASTPSGGQVINTEAFF. Written as DNA, the CDR3 is TGTGCCTCAACCCCATCCGGGGGACAGGTGATTAACACTGAAGCTTTCTTT.

This chain joins TRBV4-3 and TRBJ2-1; TRBD2 aligns across 12 bases. Germline CDR1 and CDR2: LGHNA and YSLEER. V lost 5 bases and J lost 7; bases outside the gene matches: 6. The CDR3 runs to 15 residues. This CDR3 reads CASSFLAGGPNEQFF. The CDR3, as DNA: TGCGCCAGCAGCTTTCTAGCGGGAGGGCCGAATGAGCAGTTCTTC.